These T cell receptor beta chains were read from a single sample in a study of OX40 agonist ivuxolimab in advanced cancers. Only in-frame clones appear in the TCRdb table, and some are missing; sequencing was by immunoSEQ multiplex PCR. The sample comprises 55,000 to 70,000 clones, roughly 81% of which are singletons, and 4% to 6% rests with the top ten. This specimen consisted of CD4+ or CD8+ T cells sorted from blood, obtained in a trial of the OX40 agonist ivuxolimab. These TCRs come from an adult with an advanced solid tumor such as melanoma, head and neck, liver or kidney cancer. Each CDR3 is given with its conserved first and last residue. The D gene is left open where the match is weak. The size entry is marked missing in some rows and otherwise reads once, few, many or a size class.

cdr3_aa cdr3_nt clone_size d_call j_call v_call
CASGSGTMTDTQYF TGTGCCAGCGGAAGCGGGACGATGACAGATACGCAGTATTTT once TRBD2 TRBJ2-3 TRBV13
CASSSYLTQPQHF TGTGCCAGCAGTTCTTATTTAACCCAGCCCCAGCATTTT - - TRBJ1-5 TRBV28
CASSLQEGGNSPLHF TGTGCCAGCAGTTTACAGGAGGGCGGCAATTCACCCCTCCACTTT - - TRBJ1-6 TRBV27
CASSLLQDSYEQYF TGCGCCAGCAGCTTGCTTCAGGACTCCTACGAGCAGTACTTC - - TRBJ2-7 TRBV5-1
CASSLGVGRDRVPLHF TGCGCCAGCAGCTTGGGGGTCGGCAGGGATCGGGTGCCCCTCCACTTT - - TRBJ1-6 TRBV5-1
CASSSPDLNEQFF TGTGCCAGCAGCTCACCCGACCTAAATGAGCAGTTCTTC - - TRBJ2-1 TRBV7-3
CAWSLIRGELFF TGTGCCTGGAGTTTAATTAGGGGGGAGCTGTTTTTT - - TRBJ2-2 TRBV30
CASSLERATSTDTQYF TGCGCCAGCAGCCTGGAGCGGGCAACTAGCACAGATACGCAGTATTTT - - TRBJ2-3 TRBV4-1
CASRRAGGANVLTF TGTGCCAGCAGGAGGGCAGGGGGGGCCAACGTCCTGACTTTC - - TRBJ2-6 TRBV5-4
CASGTGALNEKLFF TGTGCCAGCGGGACAGGCGCACTTAATGAAAAACTGTTTTTT - TRBD1 TRBJ1-4 TRBV28
CASSNSGDNEQFF TGTGCCAGCAGCAATAGCGGAGACAATGAGCAGTTCTTC few - TRBJ2-1 TRBV7-9
CASSSGPLNNEQFF TGTGCCAGCAGCTCGGGACCCCTAAACAATGAGCAGTTCTTC - - TRBJ2-1 TRBV11-3
CASSGLSGNSPLHF TGTGCCAGCAGTGGACTGTCGGGGAATTCACCCCTCCACTTT - - TRBJ1-6 TRBV28
CASSLGSRNTGELFF TGTGCCAGCAGCTTAGGCTCTCGGAACACCGGGGAGCTGTTTTTT - - TRBJ2-2 TRBV13
CASSLLGGFNTGELFF TGTGCCAGCAGTCTGCTAGGGGGCTTCAACACCGGGGAGCTGTTTTTT once TRBD1 TRBJ2-2 TRBV7-3
CASSAPLVESVNEQFF TGCGCCAGCAGCGCACCACTAGTTGAGAGCGTGAATGAGCAGTTCTTC once - TRBJ2-1 TRBV5-1
CASSSKTGPESYEQFF TGTGCCAGCAGCTCGAAGACCGGTCCCGAGTCGTATGAGCAGTTCTTC - - TRBJ2-1 TRBV7-9
CASSYGQVNTEAFF TGTGCCAGCAGTTACGGACAGGTAAACACTGAAGCTTTCTTT - TRBD1 TRBJ1-1 TRBV6-5
CASSQGGNTEAFF TGCGCCAGCAGCCAAGGGGGGAACACTGAAGCTTTCTTT - - TRBJ1-1 TRBV4-1
CASSLGTTSEAFF TGTGCCAGCAGCTTAGGGACAACTAGTGAAGCTTTCTTT - - TRBJ1-1 TRBV7-2
CASNKKEYRDRYISGNTIYF TGCGCCAGCAACAAGAAAGAGTACCGGGACAGATACATCTCTGGAAACACCATATATTTT - TRBD1 TRBJ1-3 TRBV23-1
CASSQDLASGTDTQYF TGTGCCAGCAGCCAAGATTTAGCTAGCGGCACAGATACGCAGTATTTT - - TRBJ2-3 TRBV4-2
CASSLGTDTEAFF TGTGCCAGCAGCTTAGGAACGGACACTGAAGCTTTCTTT - - TRBJ1-1 TRBV7-9
CASSELYSETQYF TGCGCCAGCAGTGAGCTGTATTCAGAGACCCAGTACTTC - - TRBJ2-5 TRBV10-1
CASSLDFLGGEQYF TGTGCCAGCAGCTTAGATTTTCTGGGAGGCGAGCAGTACTTC - - TRBJ2-7 TRBV11-3
CASSIGEMNTEAFF TGCGCCAGCAGCATAGGGGAGATGAACACTGAAGCTTTCTTT - - TRBJ1-1 TRBV5-1
CASSIVPTAGQETQYF TGTGCCAGTAGTATTGTCCCGACAGCGGGCCAAGAGACCCAGTACTTC once - TRBJ2-5 TRBV19